This T cell receptor beta chain was sequenced for a study of blood T cell repertoires in COVID-19. Looking at the study overall: Samples came from the United States, Italy and Spain, spanning acute and convalescent COVID-19. PBMCs, B-cell-depleted T cells, or T cells were the source of the cDNA or gDNA that made up the material.

The length of the CDR3 is 14 residues. V gave up 7 bases and J gave up 0 bases, with 13 bases separating them. Germline CDR1 is SNHLY and CDR2 is FYNNEI. Participants were aged roughly 18 to 90 years, lived in around 25 US areas, and enrolled virtually. Participants' reported clinical history set cohort assignment. This clone was seen a handful of times. Libraries were prepared by immunoSEQ multiplex PCR; TCRdb keeps only in-frame clonotypes and omits some of them. The sample contains around 250,000 clones, 91% of which appear only once. The sequence derives from a human donor in a cohort exposed to, infected with or recovered from COVID-19 (not recorded which). The donor label of this sample is uncertain. The rearrangement links TRBV2 to TRBJ2-7, with TRBD1 as a possible D gene (6 bases). What was sequenced was PBMCs or T cells enriched from blood (not recorded which). CDR3 sequence reads: CASNRERGSYEQYF. In DNA, the CDR3 is TGTGCCAGCAACAGGGAACGGGGCTCCTACGAGCAGTACTTC.